The 8 T cell receptor beta chains reported below all come from one sample, sequenced in a study of blood T cell repertoires in COVID-19 (dated by TCRdb to the early 2020s). Libraries were prepared through the immunoSEQ multiplex PCR assay. TCRdb provides this immuneACCESS table in a form limited to in-frame rearrangements. Some clones are lacking; in checked studies, under half of them reflect an unresolved V gene, and why the rest are absent is not known. This sample lists about 290,000 clones; around nine tenths were detected once. 8.5% to 14% of the sample rests with the top ten. The sequencing input was peripheral blood. The receptor set was obtained from a woman in her 30s with COVID-19, enrolled during active disease.

The chain combines TRBV6-5 with TRBJ1-2; D not certain. CDR1 is MNHEY and CDR2 is SVGAGI in the germline V gene. Trimming left V 5 bases short and J 8 bases short, with 18 bases between. The CDR3 length is 14 residues. The CDR3 nucleotides are TGTGCCAGCAGTCCCTCCCGATTAGCGGAGGGCTACACCTTC. Amino acids: CASSPSRLAEGYTF.

This clone has only one observation. The V call is TRBV6-6, the J call TRBJ2-1, with TRBD1 matching over 12 bases. V trimming: 8 bases; J trimming: 8 bases; junction bases outside the gene matches: 10. There are 15 residues in the CDR3. Per the germline V gene, CDR1 is MNHNY and CDR2 is SVGAGI (reference sequence). CDR3 bases: TGTGCCAGCGTGAAAATGGGACAGGGGGCATATGAGCAGTTCTTC. It translates to CASVKMGQGAYEQFF.

The chain has TRBV2 and TRBJ2-1; D remains unclear. The CDR3 extends over 13 amino acids. Germline V gene lookup returns CDR1 SNHLY and CDR2 FYNNEI. V was cut by 5 bases and J by 9 bases, with 14 bases left in between. CDR3 nucleotides: TGTGCCAGCAGTTCCCTCAGCGACGGTGAGCAGTTCTTC. This codes for CASSSLSDGEQFF.

This clone was recorded only once. The chain combines TRBV29-1 with TRBJ2-3; D not resolved. The CDR3 covers 14 residues. V dropped 2 bases and J dropped 2 bases, with 11 bases sitting between them. The germline V gene has CDR1 SQVTM and CDR2 ANQGSEA. The CDR3 region is CSVESEYFTDTQYF. DNA of the CDR3: TGCAGCGTTGAATCGGAGTACTTCACAGATACGCAGTATTTT.

V is TRBV7-9 and J is TRBJ2-1; D is perhaps TRBD1 (5 bases). The V end lost 0 bases, the J end lost 5 bases, and 14 bases lay between the germline ends. The CDR3 extends over 16 amino acids. Germline CDR1 reads SEHNR; CDR2 reads FQNEAQ (reference sequence). CDR3 sequence reads: CASSLAKGAINNEQFF. CDR3 nucleotides: TGTGCCAGCAGCTTAGCGAAAGGGGCGATTAACAATGAGCAGTTCTTC.

The V call is TRBV7-9, the J call TRBJ2-7, with D possibly TRBD1 on 6 matching bases. V lost 1 base and J lost 3, with 13 bases in between. CDR1 and CDR2 from the germline V gene are SEHNR and FQNEAQ (reference sequence). This CDR3 has 15 amino acids. CDR3 sequence reads: CASSLETGHLYEQYF. Written as DNA, the CDR3 is TGTGCCAGCAGCTTAGAAACGGGACACCTCTACGAGCAGTACTTC.

The chain recombines TRBV5-1 with TRBJ2-3; weak D call: TRBD2 (7 bases). The V and J ends lost 4 bases and 3 bases respectively, with 12 bases between them. The CDR3 covers 14 residues. CDR1 and CDR2 (germline): SGHRS, YFSETQ. The CDR3, as DNA: TGCGCCAGCAGCGCTGGGGGGGCGACAGATACGCAGTATTTT. Translation: CASSAGGATDTQYF.

The chain combines TRBV5-5 with TRBJ2-7; TRBD2 agrees at 8 bases. CDR3 length: 16 residues. CDR1 and CDR2 (germline): SGHKS, YYEKEE (reference sequence). Losses at the gene ends were 0 bases for V and 0 bases for J; bases not matched to a gene: 5. CDR3 sequence: CASSLAPGGDSYEQYF. In DNA form, the CDR3 reads TGTGCCAGCAGCTTGGCGCCCGGGGGGGACTCCTACGAGCAGTACTTC.